This T cell receptor (beta chain) was identified during a study of cytomegalovirus exposure and HLA in healthy donors. Germline lookup yields CDR1 LNHDA and CDR2 SQIVND (reference sequence). The CDR3 is 12 amino acids. After removal of 8 bases from V and 5 bases from J, the junction contained 3 bases not matched to a gene. Points from the study as a whole: Most sequenced TCRs were rare (though some public TCRs occurred in many donors).

Separation from the roughly 670-subject first cohort characterized the approximately 120-subject validation cohort, to which the donors belonged. Concerning this clone: Its antigen is still unknown.

Clones were read by immunoSEQ multiplex PCR, and TCRdb kept only the in-frame ones, dropping some. The sample has over 120,000 clones, 85% to 90% seen once; the top ten hold 8% to 9.5%. The specimen sequenced was PBMCs. This receptor was taken from a young woman in good health and CMV-seropositive. V is TRBV19 and J is TRBJ2-1, with TRBD1 identical over 7 bases. The CDR3 loop reads CASGDSNNEQFF. DNA of the CDR3: TGTGCCAGTGGGGACAGCAACAATGAGCAGTTCTTC. Complete variable domain (other parts from reference TRBV19 and TRBJ2-1): DGGITQSPKYLFRKEGQNVTLSCEQNLNHDAMYWYRQDPGQGLRLIYYSQIVNDFQKGDIAEGYSVSREKKESFPLTVTSAQKNPTAFYLCASGDSNNEQFFGPGTRLTVL.